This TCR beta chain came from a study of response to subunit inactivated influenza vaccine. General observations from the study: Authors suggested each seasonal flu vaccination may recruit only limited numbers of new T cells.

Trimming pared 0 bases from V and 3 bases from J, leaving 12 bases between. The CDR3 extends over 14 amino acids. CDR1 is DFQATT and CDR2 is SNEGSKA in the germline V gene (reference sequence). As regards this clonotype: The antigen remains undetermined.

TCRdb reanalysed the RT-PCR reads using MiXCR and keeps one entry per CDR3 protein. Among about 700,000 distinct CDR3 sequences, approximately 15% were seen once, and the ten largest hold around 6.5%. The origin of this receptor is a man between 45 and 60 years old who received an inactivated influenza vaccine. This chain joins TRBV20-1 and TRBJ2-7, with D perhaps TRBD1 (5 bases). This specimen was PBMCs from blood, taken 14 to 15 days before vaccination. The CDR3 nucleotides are TGCAGTGCTAGAGAAAGGACACAATACTACGAGCAGTACTTC. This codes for CSARERTQYYEQYF.